This T cell receptor (beta chain) was sequenced for a study of early T cells in non-severe SARS-CoV-2 infection. The CDR3 is made up of 14 amino acids. The V end lost 7 bases, the J end lost 4 bases, and 12 bases lay between the germline ends. The V gene's germline CDR1 is SGHTS and CDR2 YDEGEE. This clonotype appeared many times. Via MiXCR, TCRdb re-called the 5' RACE reads, giving one row per CDR3 protein. The repertoire has over 25,000 distinct CDR3 sequences, roughly 5.4% of them found once; the top ten carry more than 0.7%. The chain recombines TRBV5-8 with TRBJ1-6, with a tentative D call TRBD1 (5 bases). Sample: whole blood. This TCR was sampled from an adult who was a healthcare worker with PCR-confirmed SARS-CoV-2 infection or an uninfected control (not recorded which). DNA for the CDR3: TGTGCCAGCTTCCTGGGGGGGTATAATTCACCCCTCCACTTT. Its protein is CASFLGGYNSPLHF.